This record concerns one T cell receptor beta chain sequence. The antigen remains unidentified. These data come from a study of T cells in narcolepsy. At the level of the study: Healthy controls were enrolled alongside patients with narcolepsy type 1 or type 2.

Whole-study results and caveats: Blood of same and different patients, but not healthy controls, reportedly held recurring autoreactive clonotypes. Same-patient CSF and blood CD4+ T cell clonotypes included HCRT-specific and TRIB2-specific autoreactive ones.

Germline CDR1 is MNHNY and CDR2 is SVGAGI (reference sequence). V was trimmed by 5 bases and J by 7 bases, leaving 5 bases between them. This CDR3 region has 10 residues. Clones were read by immunoSEQ multiplex PCR, and TCRdb kept only the in-frame ones, dropping some. The profile shows about 22,000 clones, approximately 82% of them singletons. The chain links TRBV6-6 to TRBJ1-2; D is undetermined. The sample consisted of memory (CD45RA-) CD4+ T cells from blood. The sequence came from a human donor in good health. CDR3 amino acids: CASSEAGYTF. DNA for the CDR3: TGTGCCAGCAGTGAGGCTGGCTACACCTTC.